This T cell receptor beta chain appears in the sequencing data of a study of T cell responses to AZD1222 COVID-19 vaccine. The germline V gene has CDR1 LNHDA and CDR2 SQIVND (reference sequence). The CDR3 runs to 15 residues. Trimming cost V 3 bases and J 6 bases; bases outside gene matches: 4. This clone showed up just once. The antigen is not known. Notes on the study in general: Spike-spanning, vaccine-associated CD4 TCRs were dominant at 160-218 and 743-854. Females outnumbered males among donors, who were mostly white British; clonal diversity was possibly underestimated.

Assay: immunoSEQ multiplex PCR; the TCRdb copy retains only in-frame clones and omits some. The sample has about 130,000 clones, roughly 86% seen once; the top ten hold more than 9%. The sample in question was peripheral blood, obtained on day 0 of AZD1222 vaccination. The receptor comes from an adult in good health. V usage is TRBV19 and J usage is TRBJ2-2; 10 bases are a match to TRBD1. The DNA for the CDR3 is TGTGCCAGTAGTATCGGACAGGGGGTCGCCGGGGAGCTGTTTTTT. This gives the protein CASSIGQGVAGELFF. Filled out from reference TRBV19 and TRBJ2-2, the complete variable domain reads DGGITQSPKYLFRKEGQNVTLSCEQNLNHDAMYWYRQDPGQGLRLIYYSQIVNDFQKGDIAEGYSVSREKKESFPLTVTSAQKNPTAFYLCASSIGQGVAGELFFGEGSRLTVL.